A single sample gave rise to the 27 T cell receptor beta chains below, sequenced in a study of control samples from healthy donors and cancer patients. Assay: immunoSEQ multiplex PCR; the TCRdb copy retains only in-frame clones and omits some. In the table there are approximately 120,000 clones, around 86% of which are singletons. Sample: blood. All receptors come from a man aged 35 to 55 in good health.

The chain combines TRBV6-4 with TRBJ2-5; possibly TRBD2 for D (5 bases). The CDR3 contains 14 residues. The V end lost 7 bases, the J end lost 3 bases, and 15 bases lay between the germline ends. Per the germline V gene, CDR1 is MRHNA and CDR2 is SNTAGT. This CDR3 is CASKNTGKKETQYF. CDR3 sequence (DNA): TGTGCCAGCAAAAATACGGGGAAAAAAGAGACCCAGTACTTC.

This chain joins TRBV19 and TRBJ1-5; D is undetermined. This CDR3 comprises 14 residues. Germline V gene data show CDR1 as LNHDA and CDR2 as SQIVND (reference sequence). V lost 10 bases to trimming and J lost 3 bases, with 16 bases between them. The CDR3, as DNA: TGTGCCACCCGGGCCCGGGTCCCCAATCAGCCCCAGCATTTT. This codes for CATRARVPNQPQHF.

V usage is TRBV6-7 and J usage is TRBJ1-4; 7 bases match TRBD1. TRBV6-7 is classed as an ORF, of uncertain function. The CDR3 is 14 residues long. Trimming cost V 9 bases and J 3 bases; bases outside gene matches: 7. CDR3 region: CASSRGTANEKLFF. Written as DNA, the CDR3 is TGTGCCAGTTCGAGGGGGACAGCTAATGAAAAACTGTTTTTT.

This clone was counted a few times. J is TRBJ1-5 and V is TRBV20-1, with D possibly being TRBD1 (5 bases). The germline V gene encodes CDR1 DFQATT and CDR2 SNEGSKA (reference sequence). Trimming took off 3 bases at V and 7 bases at J, with 19 bases between the two ends. The CDR3 is 15 amino acids. CDR3 residues: CSASWVGAQRQPQHF. For the CDR3, the DNA is TGCAGTGCTAGTTGGGTAGGGGCGCAGAGGCAGCCCCAGCATTTT.

The rearrangement joins TRBV30 to TRBJ2-1; D may be TRBD1 or TRBD2 (5 bases each). CDR3 length: 17 amino acids. CDR1 is GTSNPN and CDR2 is SVGIG in the germline V gene (reference sequence). The V end was cut by 2 bases, the J end by 0 bases, with 17 bases between. The chain's CDR3 is CAWSSTNRDGSYNEQFF. Here the CDR3 DNA reads TGTGCCTGGAGTTCGACGAACCGGGACGGCTCCTACAATGAGCAGTTCTTC.

The V call is TRBV28, the J call TRBJ2-7; no clear D gene. In germline, CDR1 is MDHEN, CDR2 SYDVKM. V was shortened by 6 bases and J by 2 bases, with 20 bases between the two germline ends. The CDR3 loop spans 16 amino acids. This chain's CDR3 is CASRTPATVAPYEQYF. In nucleotides, the CDR3 is TGTGCCAGCAGGACGCCGGCTACGGTGGCTCCCTACGAGCAGTACTTC.

This rearrangement joins TRBV19 to TRBJ1-1; D gene uncertain. V was cut by 3 bases and J by 3 bases, with 11 bases left in between. Looked up from germline, CDR1 is LNHDA and CDR2 is SQIVND (reference sequence). There are 14 residues in the CDR3. The CDR3 loop reads CASSIGWSDTEAFF. DNA of the CDR3: TGTGCCAGTAGTATCGGGTGGTCGGACACTGAAGCTTTCTTT.

This chain uses TRBV4-3 with TRBJ2-2, with D possibly TRBD1 on 6 matching bases. Trimming cost V 1 base and J 0 bases, with 18 bases left between them. Germline lookup yields CDR1 LGHNA and CDR2 YSLEER. The CDR3 spans 19 residues. CDR3 protein: CASSQAGHQEVPNTGELFF. The CDR3 DNA reads as TGCGCCAGCAGCCAAGCGGGACACCAAGAGGTACCGAACACCGGGGAGCTGTTTTTT.

The chain joins TRBV10-1 to TRBJ2-2; D may be TRBD1 or TRBD2 (6 bases each). Trimming stripped 9 bases from V and 3 bases from J, with 14 bases between. The CDR3 consists of 14 residues. Germline-derived CDR1 and CDR2 are WNHNN and SYGVQD (reference sequence). CDR3 sequence (DNA): TGCGCCAGTTACAGGGAGGTCGACACCGGGGAGCTGTTTTTT. Translation gives CASYREVDTGELFF.

The chain joins TRBV24-1 to TRBJ2-5; 10 nucleotides align to TRBD2. The CDR3 is made up of 15 amino acids. Per germline, CDR1 KGHDR and CDR2 SFDVKD. J gave up 3 bases and V 5 bases, and 5 bases lay outside the gene matches. CDR3 in amino acids: CATSGTSGGKETQYF. Written as DNA, the CDR3 is TGTGCCACCAGTGGGACTAGCGGAGGGAAAGAGACCCAGTACTTC.

The table lists this clone with many counts. The chain has TRBV10-2 and TRBJ2-5; tentatively, D is TRBD2 (6 bases). Looked up from germline, CDR1 is WSHSY and CDR2 is SAAADI. The CDR3 has 15 residues. Deletions cut 3 bases from V and 9 bases from J, with 20 bases between. In nucleotides, the CDR3 is TGCGCCAGCAGTGAACCGGGACTGGGCGTCGGGGCCCAGTACTTC. Its protein is CASSEPGLGVGAQYF.

The chain joins TRBV3-1 (or the pseudogene TRBV3-2) to TRBJ2-2, with D possibly being TRBD2 (6 bases). V was shortened by 6 bases and J by 7 bases, with 12 bases between the two germline ends. Germline V gene sequence: CDR1 LGHDT, CDR2 YNNKEL (reference sequence). The CDR3 extends over 13 amino acids. CDR3 in DNA: TGTGCCAGCAGGGGAAGGGAGGTCGGGGAGCTGTTTTTT. It translates to CASRGREVGELFF.

V and J are TRBV24-1 and TRBJ2-1; 8 nucleotides align to TRBD2. The trim removed 8 bases at V and 8 bases at J, leaving 10 bases unmatched. Germline V lookup: CDR1 KGHDR, CDR2 SFDVKD. This CDR3 has 14 amino acids. CDR3 sequence (DNA): TGTGCCACCAAATCCCGGGACGGGGGGGATGAGCAGTTCTTC. Protein product: CATKSRDGGDEQFF.

V usage is TRBV2 and J usage is TRBJ2-1, with 7 bases aligning to TRBD1. Germline loops: CDR1 SNHLY, CDR2 FYNNEI. This CDR3 is 15 amino acids long. The V segment lost 3 bases and the J segment 7 bases; nucleotides outside the gene matches: 9. This CDR3 reads CASSEYEGGVNEQFF. The CDR3 DNA follows: TGTGCCAGCAGTGAGTATGAAGGGGGCGTAAATGAGCAGTTCTTC.

The V call is TRBV29-1, the J call TRBJ1-2, with unresolved D. Per germline, CDR1 SQVTM and CDR2 ANQGSEA. Trimming removed 5 bases at V and 4 bases at J, with 14 bases between. The CDR3 runs to 13 residues. CDR3 coding DNA: TGCAGCGTTCTTGCAGGAGAATCCTATGGCTACACCTTC. Translation: CSVLAGESYGYTF.

V is TRBV6-5 and J is TRBJ1-6; no clear D. Germline V lookup: CDR1 MNHEY, CDR2 SVGAGI. V shed 6 bases and J shed 5 bases, with 11 bases lying between them. This CDR3 has 14 residues. CDR3 region: CASSREANNSPLHF. Here the CDR3 DNA reads TGTGCCAGCAGCCGAGAGGCCAATAATTCACCCCTCCACTTT.

J is TRBJ2-1 and V is TRBV6-5, with D tentatively TRBD1 (5 bases). The CDR3 extends over 12 amino acids. Trimming removed 8 bases at V and 5 bases at J, with 10 bases between. The germline CDR1 and CDR2 sequences are MNHEY and SVGAGI. CDR3 bases: TGTGCCAGCGCCCAGGGAAACAATGAGCAGTTCTTC. Translated, it gives CASAQGNNEQFF.

The V gene is TRBV18, the J gene TRBJ2-5; 9 nucleotides agree with TRBD2. Germline loops: CDR1 KGHSH, CDR2 LQKENI. The CDR3 has 16 amino acids. Trimming at V came to 3 bases and at J to 5 bases, leaving 10 bases not matched to a gene. This CDR3 is CASSPSGLANGETQYF. CDR3 coding DNA: TGTGCCAGCTCACCCTCCGGACTAGCGAATGGGGAGACCCAGTACTTC.

V is TRBV5-1 and J is TRBJ2-1; possibly TRBD2 for D (6 bases). The germline gives CDR1 SGHRS, CDR2 YFSETQ. The CDR3 runs 14 residues. Trimming removed 6 bases from V and 1 base from J, with 11 bases in between. For the CDR3, the DNA is TGCGCCAGCATGGAGGGGCAGTCCTACAATGAGCAGTTCTTC. Protein: CASMEGQSYNEQFF. The full variable domain, rest sourced from reference TRBV5-1 and TRBJ2-1, is KAGVTQTPRYLIKTRGQQVTLSCSPISGHRSVSWYQQTPGQGLQFLFEYFSETQRNKGNFPGRFSGRQFSNSRSEMNVSTLELGDSALYLCASMEGQSYNEQFFGPGTRLTVL.

CDR3 in amino acids: CASSLDGNQPQHF. In DNA, the CDR3 is TGTGCCAGCAGTTTAGATGGCAATCAGCCCCAGCATTTT. This chain uses TRBV12-3 or TRBV12-4 with TRBJ1-5; D is uncertain. The CDR3 contains 13 residues. V was trimmed by 1 base and J by 2 bases, leaving 3 bases between them.

The chain recombines TRBV11-3 with TRBJ2-2; D may be TRBD1 (5 bases). The CDR3 sequence is 13 residues long. Germline lookup yields CDR1 SGHNT and CDR2 YENEEA. Between the trimmed V and J ends, which lost 6 bases and 2 bases, there was a span of 7 bases. CDR3 sequence: CASRTVNTGELFF. In DNA, the CDR3 is TGTGCCAGCAGGACAGTAAACACCGGGGAGCTGTTTTTT.

The chain links TRBV24-1 to TRBJ1-1; D might be TRBD1 (6 bases). Germline-derived CDR1 and CDR2 are KGHDR and SFDVKD. The germline V and J ends were trimmed by 6 bases and 3 bases, with 16 bases remaining between them. The CDR3 covers 15 residues. DNA for the CDR3: TGTGCCACCAGTCCCGGGACATCTGTGGACACTGAAGCTTTCTTT. Encoded protein: CATSPGTSVDTEAFF.

The V and J genes are TRBV6-2 or TRBV6-3 and TRBJ1-2; 7 bases are shared with TRBD1. V was pared by 0 bases and J by 3 bases, with 7 bases of the junction left unmatched. The CDR3 has 16 amino acids. CDR1 is MNHEY, CDR2 SVGEGT, per germline. The CDR3 DNA reads TGTGCCAGCAGTTACTCAATGAACAGGGGCGACTATGGCTACACCTTC. Protein sequence: CASSYSMNRGDYGYTF.

The gene calls are TRBV18 and TRBJ1-1, with 8 bases fitting TRBD1. With V trimmed by 3 bases and J by 4 bases, 7 bases remained unmatched. CDR3 length: 15 residues. CDR1 and CDR2 from the germline V gene are KGHSH and LQKENI. The CDR3 sequence: CASSPMTGVATEAFF. The DNA for the CDR3 is TGTGCCAGCTCACCGATGACAGGGGTTGCCACTGAAGCTTTCTTT.

CDR3 in amino acids: CASRPTGLNTGELFF. The CDR3 DNA sequence: TGTGCCAGCAGGCCGACAGGGCTAAACACCGGGGAGCTGTTTTTT. The chain couples TRBV6-5 to TRBJ2-2; TRBD1 matches at 7 bases. Germline CDR1 reads MNHEY; CDR2 reads SVGAGI. V was pared by 6 bases and J by 2 bases, with 6 bases of the junction left unmatched. This CDR3 comprises 15 residues.

This clone was recorded once. This sequence joins TRBV4-1 and TRBJ2-1, with 12 bases matching TRBD2. The CDR3 spans 17 residues. With 1 base clipped from V and 4 bases from J, the junction kept 5 bases outside the gene matches. Per germline, CDR1 MGHRA and CDR2 YSYEKL. The CDR3 DNA is TGCGCCAGCAGCCAAGCCCTAGCGGGGGGGCGTTACAATGAGCAGTTCTTC. Its translation: CASSQALAGGRYNEQFF.

This sequence joins TRBV3-1 (or the pseudogene TRBV3-2) and TRBJ1-6; D remains ambiguous. Germline V gene lookup returns CDR1 LGHDT and CDR2 YNNKEL (reference sequence). This CDR3 comprises 16 residues. Trimming took 1 base from V and 9 from J, leaving 16 bases between them. The CDR3 region is CASSQGSQLNGSPLHF. Here the CDR3 DNA reads TGTGCCAGCAGCCAAGGTTCACAACTGAATGGTTCACCCCTCCACTTT.